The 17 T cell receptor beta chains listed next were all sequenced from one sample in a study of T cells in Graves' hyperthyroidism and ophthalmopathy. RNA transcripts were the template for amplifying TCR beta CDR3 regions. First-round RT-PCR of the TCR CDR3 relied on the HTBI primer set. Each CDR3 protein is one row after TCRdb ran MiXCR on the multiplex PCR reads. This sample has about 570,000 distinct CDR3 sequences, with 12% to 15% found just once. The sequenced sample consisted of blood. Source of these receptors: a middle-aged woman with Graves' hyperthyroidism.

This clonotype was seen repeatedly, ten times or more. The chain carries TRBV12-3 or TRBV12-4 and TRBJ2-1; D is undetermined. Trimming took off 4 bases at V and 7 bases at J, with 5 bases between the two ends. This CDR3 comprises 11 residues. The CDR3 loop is CASSYGNEQFF. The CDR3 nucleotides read TGTGCCAGCAGTTACGGAAATGAGCAGTTCTTC.

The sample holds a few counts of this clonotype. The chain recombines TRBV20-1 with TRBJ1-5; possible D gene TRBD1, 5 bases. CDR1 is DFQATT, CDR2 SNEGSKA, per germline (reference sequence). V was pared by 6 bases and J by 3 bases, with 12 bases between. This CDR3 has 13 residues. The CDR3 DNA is TGCAGTGCCCACCAGGACAACAATCAGCCCCAGCATTTT. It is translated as CSAHQDNNQPQHF.

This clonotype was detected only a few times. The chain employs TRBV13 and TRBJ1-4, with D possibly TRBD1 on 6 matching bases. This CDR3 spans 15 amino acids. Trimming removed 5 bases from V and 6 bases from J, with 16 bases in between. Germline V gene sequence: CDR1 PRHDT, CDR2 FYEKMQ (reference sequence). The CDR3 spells CASSLYRDGYEKLFF. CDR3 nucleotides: TGTGCCAGCAGCCTTTACAGGGATGGGTATGAAAAACTGTTTTTT.

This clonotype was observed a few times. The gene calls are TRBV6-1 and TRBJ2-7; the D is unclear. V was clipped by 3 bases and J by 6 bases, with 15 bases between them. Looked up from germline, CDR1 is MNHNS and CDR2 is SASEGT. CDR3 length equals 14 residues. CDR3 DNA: TGTGCCAGCAGTGATGTAGGGCCTGTAGGCGAGCAGTACTTC. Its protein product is CASSDVGPVGEQYF.

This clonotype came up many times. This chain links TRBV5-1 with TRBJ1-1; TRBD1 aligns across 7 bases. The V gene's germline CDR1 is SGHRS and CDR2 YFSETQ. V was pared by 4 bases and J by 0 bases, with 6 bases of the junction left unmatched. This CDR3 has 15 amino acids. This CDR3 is CASSPRDSLNTEAFF. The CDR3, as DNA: TGCGCCAGCAGCCCGAGGGACAGCTTGAACACTGAAGCTTTCTTT. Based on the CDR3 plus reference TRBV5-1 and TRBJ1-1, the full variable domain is KAGVTQTPRYLIKTRGQQVTLSCSPISGHRSVSWYQQTPGQGLQFLFEYFSETQRNKGNFPGRFSGRQFSNSRSEMNVSTLELGDSALYLCASSPRDSLNTEAFFGQGTRLTVV.

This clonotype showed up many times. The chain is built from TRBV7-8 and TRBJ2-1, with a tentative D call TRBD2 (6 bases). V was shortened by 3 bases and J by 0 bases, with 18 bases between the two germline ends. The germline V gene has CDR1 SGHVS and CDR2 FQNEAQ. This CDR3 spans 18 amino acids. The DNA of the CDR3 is TGTGCCAGCAGCTTTAGGGAGGCTACATTTAGCTCCTACAATGAGCAGTTCTTC. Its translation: CASSFREATFSSYNEQFF.

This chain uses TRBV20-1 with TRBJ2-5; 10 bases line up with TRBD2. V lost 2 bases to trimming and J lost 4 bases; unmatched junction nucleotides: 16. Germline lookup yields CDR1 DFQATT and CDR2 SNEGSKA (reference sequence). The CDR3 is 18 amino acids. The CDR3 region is CSARRGRTSGKGGETQYF. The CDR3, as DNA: TGCAGTGCTAGACGTGGGAGGACTAGCGGAAAAGGTGGAGAGACCCAGTACTTC.

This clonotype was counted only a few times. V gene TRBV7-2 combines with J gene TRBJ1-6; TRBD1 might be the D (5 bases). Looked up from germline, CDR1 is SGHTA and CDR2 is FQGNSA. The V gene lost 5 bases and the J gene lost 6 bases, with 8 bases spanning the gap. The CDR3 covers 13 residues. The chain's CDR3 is CASSLRVNSPLHF. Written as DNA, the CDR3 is TGTGCCAGCAGCCTCAGGGTTAATTCACCCCTCCACTTT.

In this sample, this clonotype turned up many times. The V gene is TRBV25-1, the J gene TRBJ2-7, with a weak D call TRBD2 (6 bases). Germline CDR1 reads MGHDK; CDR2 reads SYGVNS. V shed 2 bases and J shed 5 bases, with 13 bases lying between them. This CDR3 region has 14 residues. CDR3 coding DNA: TGTGCCAGCAGTGAAGCGGGACGAGTGGACGAGCAGTACTTC. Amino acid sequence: CASSEAGRVDEQYF.

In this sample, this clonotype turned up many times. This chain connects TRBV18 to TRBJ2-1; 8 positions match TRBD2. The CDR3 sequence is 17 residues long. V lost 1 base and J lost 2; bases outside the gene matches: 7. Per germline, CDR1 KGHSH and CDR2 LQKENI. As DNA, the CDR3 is TGTGCCAGCTCACCACGAGCTAGCGGGTCCCCCTACAATGAGCAGTTCTTC. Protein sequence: CASSPRASGSPYNEQFF.

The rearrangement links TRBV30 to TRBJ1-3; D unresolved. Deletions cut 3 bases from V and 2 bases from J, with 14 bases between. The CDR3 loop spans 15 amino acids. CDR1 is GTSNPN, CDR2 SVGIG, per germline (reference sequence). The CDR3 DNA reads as TGTGCCTGGAGCCCGGGCGCTATTACTGGAAACACCATATATTTT. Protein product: CAWSPGAITGNTIYF.

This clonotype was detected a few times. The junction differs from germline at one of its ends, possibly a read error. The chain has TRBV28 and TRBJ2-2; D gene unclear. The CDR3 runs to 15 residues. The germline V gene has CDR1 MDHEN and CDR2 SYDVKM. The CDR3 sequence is CATDPGPKNAGELFF. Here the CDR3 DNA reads TGTGCCACCGATCCCGGACCGAAGAACGCCGGGGAGCTGTTTTTT.

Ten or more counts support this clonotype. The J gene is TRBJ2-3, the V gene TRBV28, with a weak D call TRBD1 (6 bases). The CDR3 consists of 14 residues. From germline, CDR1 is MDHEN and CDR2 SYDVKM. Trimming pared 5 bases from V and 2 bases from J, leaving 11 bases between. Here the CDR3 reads CASSLRTDTDTQYF. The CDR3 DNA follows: TGTGCCAGCAGTCTTCGGACAGACACAGATACGCAGTATTTT.

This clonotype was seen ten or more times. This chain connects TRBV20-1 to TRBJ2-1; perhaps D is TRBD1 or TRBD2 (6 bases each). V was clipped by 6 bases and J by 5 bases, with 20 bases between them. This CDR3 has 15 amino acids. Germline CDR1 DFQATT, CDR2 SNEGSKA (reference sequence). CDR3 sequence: CSAQKGGERNNEQFF. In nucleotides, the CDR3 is TGCAGTGCCCAAAAGGGGGGAGAAAGGAACAATGAGCAGTTCTTC.

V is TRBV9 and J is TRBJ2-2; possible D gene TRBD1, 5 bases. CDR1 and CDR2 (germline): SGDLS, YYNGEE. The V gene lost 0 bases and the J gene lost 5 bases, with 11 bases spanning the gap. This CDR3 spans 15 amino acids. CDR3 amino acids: CASSVGGAETGELFF. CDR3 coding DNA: TGTGCCAGCAGCGTAGGGGGCGCAGAAACCGGGGAGCTGTTTTTT.

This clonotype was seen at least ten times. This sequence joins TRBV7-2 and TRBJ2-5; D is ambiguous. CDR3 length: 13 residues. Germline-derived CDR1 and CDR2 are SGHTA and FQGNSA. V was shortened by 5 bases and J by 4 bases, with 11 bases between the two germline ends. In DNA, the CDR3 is TGTGCCAGCAGCGGACGGGTGGGAGAGACCCAGTACTTC. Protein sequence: CASSGRVGETQYF.

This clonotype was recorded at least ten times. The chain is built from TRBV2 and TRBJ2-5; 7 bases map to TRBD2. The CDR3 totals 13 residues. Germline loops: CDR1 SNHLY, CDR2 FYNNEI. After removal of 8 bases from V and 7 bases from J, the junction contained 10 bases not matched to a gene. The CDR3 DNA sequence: TGTGCCAGCCAGCGGGGTCCGAGGGGGACCCAGTACTTC. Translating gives CASQRGPRGTQYF. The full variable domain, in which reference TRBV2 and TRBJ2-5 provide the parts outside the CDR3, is EPEVTQTPSHQVTQMGQEVILRCVPISNHLYFYWYRQILGQKVEFLVSFYNNEISEKSEIFDDQFSVERPDGSNFTLKIRSTKLEDSAMYFCASQRGPRGTQYFGPGTRLLVL.